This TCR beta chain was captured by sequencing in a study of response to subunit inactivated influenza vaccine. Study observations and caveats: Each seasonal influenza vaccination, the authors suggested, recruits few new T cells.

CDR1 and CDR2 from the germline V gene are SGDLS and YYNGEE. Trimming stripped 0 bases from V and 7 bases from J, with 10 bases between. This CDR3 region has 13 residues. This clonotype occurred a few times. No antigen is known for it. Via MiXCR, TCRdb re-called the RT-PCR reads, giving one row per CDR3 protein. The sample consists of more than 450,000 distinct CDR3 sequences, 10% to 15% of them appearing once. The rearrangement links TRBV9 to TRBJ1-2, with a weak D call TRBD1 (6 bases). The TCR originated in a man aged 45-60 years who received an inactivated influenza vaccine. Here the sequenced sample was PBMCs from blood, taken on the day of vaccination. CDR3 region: CASSVEQGFGYTF. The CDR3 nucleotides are TGTGCCAGCAGCGTAGAACAGGGCTTTGGCTACACCTTC.